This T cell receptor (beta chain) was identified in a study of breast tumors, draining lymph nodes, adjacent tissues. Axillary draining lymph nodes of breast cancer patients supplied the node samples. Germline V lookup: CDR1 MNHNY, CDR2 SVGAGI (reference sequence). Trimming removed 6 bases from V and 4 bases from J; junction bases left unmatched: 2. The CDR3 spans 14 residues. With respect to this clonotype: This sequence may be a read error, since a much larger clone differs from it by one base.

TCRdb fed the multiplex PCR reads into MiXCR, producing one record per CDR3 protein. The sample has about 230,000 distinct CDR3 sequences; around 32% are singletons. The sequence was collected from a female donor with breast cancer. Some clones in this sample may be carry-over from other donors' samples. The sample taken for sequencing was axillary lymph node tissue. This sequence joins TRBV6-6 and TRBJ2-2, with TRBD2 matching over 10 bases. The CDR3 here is CASRPSGSTGELFF. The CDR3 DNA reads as TGTGCCAGCAGGCCTAGCGGGAGCACCGGGGAGCTGTTTTTT.